This T cell receptor (beta chain) was found in a study of T cell responses to AZD1222 COVID-19 vaccine. Per the germline V gene, CDR1 is MNHNS and CDR2 is SASEGT. The CDR3 is 16 amino acids. J was trimmed by 5 bases and V by 3 bases; bases with no gene match: 10. Here immunoSEQ multiplex PCR was the method, and the copy in TCRdb shows in-frame clones only, minus some. This sample carries fewer than 200,000 clones, over 85% of them seen once, and the ten largest clones take over 1.5%. The input for sequencing was peripheral blood, taken on day 0 of AZD1222 vaccination. The J gene is TRBJ2-4, the V gene TRBV6-1, with 7 bases identical to TRBD2. The sequence was collected from an adult in good health. This CDR3 reads CASSEGGTRTQNIQYF. CDR3 bases: TGTGCCAGCAGTGAGGGGGGGACCAGGACTCAAAACATTCAGTACTTC.